The present T cell receptor beta chain was sequenced within a study of cytomegalovirus exposure and HLA in healthy donors (dated by TCRdb to 2017 to 2019). Turning to the overall study: According to an earlier analysis of several hundred of the donors, about 179 million T cells yielded roughly 110 million unique TCR beta sequences and 276 Gb of sequence data. Genome-wide SNP genotypes for about 65% of the 666 donors were used in a later genetic analysis, which treated that subset as a discovery cohort. The study aimed to test whether signatures of past pathogen exposure could be identified by cataloging public T cell receptors. All discovery cohort repertoires had been generated on a single sequencing platform. Besides the first cohort of roughly 660 subjects, a separate validation cohort made up of 120 or so different subjects was used. Class I and class II HLA loci were covered by the typing at four-digit resolution. To predict cytomegalovirus infection status, the study brought together high-throughput TCR immunosequencing, statistical association of individual TCRs with disease status, and machine learning. On average, 235,054 unique TCR beta nucleotide sequences were sequenced per donor among roughly 430 genotyped donors of the cohort, with 15% to 20% of those sequences being non-productive. Alongside the repertoire data, information on donor age, sex, ethnicity and CMV serostatus was compiled. A few DR-DQ haplotypes were treated as single units for association and clustering because of strong linkage in the cohort. A later analysis re-analyzed previously published TCR beta repertoires from several hundred donors and added high-resolution HLA genotyping to study TCR occurrence patterns. The number of typed donors differed by locus: about 620-630 for A, B, C, DRB1 and DQB1; some 500 for DQA1; about 600 for DPA1; and approximately 450 for DPB1. To decide whether each TCR beta V gene segment behaved as functional or pseudogenic, an earlier analysis of approximately 600 of the donors relied on high-throughput TCR beta sequencing. The later analysis used no new phenotypic data to find candidate immune exposures, relying instead on TCR beta sequences and their occurrence across donors. The genetic ancestry cluster associated with self-reported Caucasian donors included 81% of the roughly 400 genotyped donors. An early release covering approximately 600 HLA-typed donors comprised approximately 300 gigabases of sequencing data and 65 million to 100 million unique TCR sequences. The study used immunosequencing to profile the T cell repertoires of approximately 630 subjects and linked those repertoires to cytomegalovirus serostatus.

V drops 2 bases and J drops 0 bases, leaving 18 bases in between. The CDR3 runs 18 amino acids, cysteine and phenylalanine included. Only CDR3 DNA remains: 54 bases, in frame from the first base. The CDR1 and CDR2 encoded by the germline V gene are MDHEN and SYDVKM. A note on this clone: Its antigen is still unknown. The input lacks base qualities; no much larger clone sits a single base away.

The receptor library was made with the immunoSEQ multiplex PCR assay. For the multiplex PCR, a mixture combining 60 forward primers for TCR Vbeta segments and 13 reverse primers for TCR Jbeta segments was used. Amplification of the CDR3 region of rearranged TCR beta genes was performed with a multiplex PCR assay on genomic DNA. The Illumina HiSeq System was used to sequence the amplified TCR beta libraries as 87-base-pair reads. In the original analysis: In a later analysis, tens of millions of unique TCR beta chains were counted across the approximately 640 repertoires, and roughly 10 million of these chains were shared by at least two donors. A nearest-neighbor algorithm error-corrected the raw reads and collapsed the reads into unique sequences, merging closely related sequences to remove PCR and sequencing errors. To assign V, D and J gene segments, CDR3 sequences were aligned to IMGT reference sequences. For a sequence to be retained, a match of at least six nucleotides was required to both a V gene segment and a J gene segment. Rearrangements were called productive when the CDR3 lacked stop codons and stayed in frame with V and J; all others were non-productive. CDR3 was defined by IMGT convention, running from the second conserved V-encoded cysteine to the conserved J-encoded phenylalanine. In an earlier analysis of approximately 590 of the donors, sequences lacking an unambiguous match to a single V gene segment were excluded. An earlier analysis of some 500 of the donors classified V segments as functional when productive rearrangements were above 56.7% and as segregating when the standard deviation between donors was above 5%. A statistical classification framework was built to diagnose cytomegalovirus status from the catalog of TCR beta chain sequences. V and J gene assignment, in a later analysis, came from comparing TCR nucleotide sequences with IMGT/GENE-DB human TR gene sequences. In a later analysis, CDR3 sequences and most-parsimonious VDJ recombination scenarios were assigned using the TCRdist pipeline. In a later analysis, every TCR beta chain was defined by the combination of its CDR3 amino acid sequence and its V-gene family, and reads without a unique V-gene family were dropped. As a way to deal with suspected cross-contamination and a sequencing artifact, a later analysis dropped 450 to 600 nucleotide sequences that were highly shared and had low generation probability. In a later analysis, a clonal expansion index was calculated for each public chain from normalized within-repertoire ranks of inferred template counts. A later analysis computed generation probabilities with a VDJ recombination model fitted to out-of-frame rearrangements, and checked the results against IGoR. In a later analysis, TCR-TCR, TCR-HLA and TCR-CMV co-occurrence was scored with hypergeometric tests, and a repertoire-size bias correction was applied to TCR pairs. A later analysis estimated false discovery rates by permuting HLA or CMV assignments 20 times. In a later analysis, co-occurring TCRs were grouped using DBSCAN, and TCRdist sequence similarity was added for clustering within HLA-allele-positive subsets. For co-occurrence clustering, repertoires with fewer than 30,000 or more than 120,000 public chains were excluded, along with roughly five repertoires with anomalous nucleotide sharing. TCRdb retrieved this table from immuneACCESS and kept in-frame rearrangements only. Not all clones are present; in checked studies, unresolved V genes account for under half, and no reason is known for the remainder. Clonal size and the V and J genes are those of that table, whereas D and trimming came from the DNA. This sample has 150,000 to 200,000 clones in its table, and around 81% of those were observed once. The ten largest account for approximately 2.1% of the sample.

In total, roughly 670 healthy bone marrow donors made up the cohort. At the time of sampling, all cohort members were nominally healthy, though unrecorded immune exposures were likely present. The donor tested CMV seronegative, placing the donor among the 350 or so seronegative members of the cohort. Each donor provided a peripheral blood sample, and peripheral blood mononuclear cells were used for TCR beta sequencing. Genomic DNA was extracted from the blood cell samples with the Qiagen DNeasy Blood Extraction Kit. What the authors observed across the whole study: In the study, 164 TCR beta chains were listed as associated with cytomegalovirus. In a later analysis, HLA-associated TCR beta chains showed more clonal expansion and lower generation probabilities than non-associated chains that were equally common. The authors suggested that the approach could potentially be generalized to other disease states and immunological phenotypes. An association between a missense DCLRE1C variant and V-gene and J-gene trimming of TCR beta chains was found in a later genetic analysis and replicated in an independent cohort. Compared with the approximately 670-donor mean, donors in an Asian-associated ancestry cluster had fewer N-insertions in productive TCRs, according to a later genetic analysis. Assigning TCR associations to individual alleles was difficult when HLA alleles, especially DR and DQ, strongly co-occurred. A further reported finding was that TCR beta sequences accurately predicted the HLA-A and HLA-B alleles for most subjects in the first cohort. Some IMGT-functional V segments, including TRBV6-2 and TRBV6-3, could not be distinguished by the 87-base-pair reads and were therefore excluded. A later analysis associated approximately 17,000 TCR beta sequences with specific HLA alleles at a false discovery rate of 0.05. CMV serostatus was the only immune exposure information available for the cohort. A later analysis found that most CMV-associated TCR beta chains appeared HLA-restricted, with HLA associations seemingly driven largely by CMV exposure. Because some donors lacked HLA typing at each locus, the association tests relied only on the typed subset. A cluster of highly shared sequence variants was judged likely to be a technical artifact of the sequencing pipeline. The earlier analysis of about 600 of the donors excluded fewer than 20 rarely observed V segments, including chromosome 9 orphons, because counts were too low. An earlier analysis of 587 of the donors showed that most TCR beta V segments appeared in productive rearrangements either about 87% or about 30% of the time, which broadly matched IMGT annotations. While some public TCRs were present in many individuals, most TCR sequences turned up only very rarely across donors. The presence/absence analyses assumed that sequencing depth was roughly uniform across donors, and that assumption may not be true. In a later analysis, TCR association rates were found to vary across HLA loci, with the most associated TCRs seen for DRB1 alleles and the fewest for HLA-C alleles. A later analysis reported that several top co-occurrence clusters appeared linked to parvovirus B19, influenza, CMV and Epstein-Barr virus. Linkage disequilibrium might explain the correlated functional status among segregating V segments, but an unknown experimental factor could not be excluded. A few of the identified cytomegalovirus-associated TCR beta chains were confirmed in vitro to be specific for cytomegalovirus antigens. The cohort was sequenced for TCR beta chains only, and without alpha or paired-chain data the features that could be detected were limited. Cytomegalovirus status was reported to be diagnosed by the classifier with high specificity and sensitivity in both the original and validation cohorts.

The rearranged chain carries TRBV28 and TRBJ2-3; a weak D assignment points to TRBD2 (5 bases agree). Sequenced material: PBMCs. This receptor was taken from a man aged 30 to 39 in good health and CMV-seronegative. The CDR3: CASSLPLGVPVSTDTQYF. In nucleotide form, the sequence is TGTGCCAGCAGTTTACCCCTCGGGGTCCCAGTAAGCACAGATACGCAGTATTTT.